Below, 20 T cell receptor beta chains from the same sample are listed, as sequenced in a study of shared clonotypes between healthy human individuals (dated by TCRdb to the early 2020s). The receptor library was made with the immunoSEQ multiplex PCR assay. As stored in TCRdb, this immuneACCESS dataset retains in-frame rearrangements with V and J assigned. A fraction of the clones does not appear; measured against another copy, unresolved V genes explain less than half of the discrepancy, and the remainder lacks a known reason. Here the sample has 1.5 million to 2.5 million clones; just under 95% occur a single time. The ten largest clones add up to around 1% of the sample. CD8 naive samples were CD45RO-negative cells positively selected for CCR7, giving a CD45RA+CCR7+ population that excluded TemRA cells. Sequencing was carried out using naive CD8+ T cells sorted from blood. In the paper's terms, the cell subset or site label means: CD45RA+CCR7+. The receptors shown here come from a man younger than 35 in good health.

This rearrangement joins TRBV7-9 to TRBJ2-7, with a possible D match to TRBD1 (8 bases). Germline V gene data show CDR1 as SEHNR and CDR2 as FQNEAQ (reference sequence). Trimming stripped 5 bases from V and 0 bases from J, with 14 bases between. The CDR3 sequence is 15 residues long. The CDR3 region is CASSPGGQASYEQYF. DNA of the CDR3: TGTGCCAGCAGCCCGGGGGGACAGGCCTCCTACGAGCAGTACTTC.

The chain combines TRBV7-9 with TRBJ2-5, with D perhaps matching TRBD1 (6 bases). The CDR3 is made up of 16 amino acids. CDR1 SEHNR and CDR2 FQNEAQ come from the germline V gene (reference sequence). V dropped 5 bases and J dropped 1 base, with 17 bases sitting between them. The DNA for the CDR3 is TGTGCCAGCAGCCCGATATTATCCAGGGGCCAAGAGACCCAGTACTTC. It codes for CASSPILSRGQETQYF. Using reference TRBV7-9 and TRBJ2-5 for the parts outside the CDR3, the full variable domain is DTGVSQNPRHKITKRGQNVTFRCDPISEHNRLYWYRQTLGQGPEFLTYFQNEAQLEKSRLLSDRFSAERPKGSFSTLEIQRTEQGDSAMYLCASSPILSRGQETQYFGPGTRLLVL.

As regards this clone: Other DNA sequences within the sample encode an identical CDR3. The CDR3 nucleotides read TGTGCCAGCAGCTTCGGGGGAGCGTACGAGCAGTACTTC. This gives the protein CASSFGGAYEQYF. The V gene is TRBV13, the J gene TRBJ2-7; D might be TRBD2 (6 bases). The CDR3 extends over 13 amino acids. The V end was cut by 3 bases, the J end by 4 bases, with 10 bases between. Germline V CDR1 and CDR2: PRHDT, FYEKMQ (reference sequence).

The chain employs TRBV5-4 and TRBJ1-4; tentatively, D is TRBD1 (6 bases). V was pared by 0 bases and J by 7 bases, with 7 bases between. CDR3 length: 13 residues. CDR1 is SGHNT, CDR2 YYREEE, per germline (reference sequence). CDR3: CASSLGGREKLFF. The CDR3 region has the DNA TGTGCCAGCAGCTTGGGGGGGCGTGAAAAACTGTTTTTT.

This chain joins TRBV12-5 and TRBJ1-1; no clear D. CDR1 is LGHNT and CDR2 is FRNRAP in the germline V gene. The length of the CDR3 is 15 residues. V was trimmed by 2 bases and J by 1 base, leaving 11 bases between them. DNA of the CDR3: TGTGCTAGTGGTTTGTCCCGGACGGGGAACACTGAAGCTTTCTTT. Amino acids: CASGLSRTGNTEAFF.

To note about this clone: Other DNA sequences from this sample encode an identical CDR3 as well. This chain links TRBV5-1 with TRBJ2-7; 8 nucleotides agree with TRBD2. The germline V gene encodes CDR1 SGHRS and CDR2 YFSETQ. J was trimmed by 2 bases and V by 0 bases; bases with no gene match: 1. CDR3 size: 14 residues. The CDR3 here is CASSLGGRTYEQYF. For the CDR3, the DNA is TGCGCCAGCAGCTTGGGCGGGAGGACCTACGAGCAGTACTTC.

This rearrangement joins TRBV29-1 to TRBJ2-6; D is perhaps TRBD2 (5 bases). With 4 bases removed from V and 10 bases from J, the gap between germline ends came to 8 bases. Germline loops: CDR1 SQVTM, CDR2 ANQGSEA. The CDR3 runs to 11 residues. The CDR3 nucleotides are TGCAGCGTTGTACGGGATAACGTCCTGACTTTC. It translates to CSVVRDNVLTF.

The chain recombines TRBV6-1 with TRBJ1-5; 7 positions agree with TRBD1. This CDR3 contains 12 residues. Germline CDR1 is MNHNS and CDR2 is SASEGT. The V segment lost 10 bases and the J segment 4 bases; nucleotides outside the gene matches: 4. The CDR3 bases are TGTGCCATCGACAGGGCAAATCAGCCCCAGCATTTT. This encodes CAIDRANQPQHF.

The J gene is TRBJ2-2, the V gene TRBV2, with a weak D call TRBD1 (6 bases). Trimming took off 11 bases at V and 6 bases at J, with 10 bases between the two ends. This CDR3 is 11 amino acids long. Germline assignment: CDR1 SNHLY and CDR2 FYNNEI. The chain's CDR3 is CAGDTAGELFF. The CDR3 nucleotides read TGTGCCGGGGACACTGCCGGGGAGCTGTTTTTT.

In the case of this clone: One junction end disagrees with the germline gene, perhaps due to a read error. The CDR3 protein is CASSYLLRTEF. The CDR3 DNA follows: TGTGCCAGCAGTTACCTCCTAAGAACCGAGTTC. V and J are TRBV6-5 and TRBJ1-2, with D uncertain. In germline, CDR1 is MNHEY, CDR2 SVGAGI. The CDR3 consists of 11 residues.

The V and J genes are TRBV5-6 and TRBJ2-2, with D possibly being TRBD1 (5 bases). The CDR3 totals 16 residues. CDR1 is SGHDT, CDR2 YYEEEE, per germline. V lost 4 bases to trimming and J lost 3 bases, with 16 bases between them. The CDR3 loop is CASSITTDTYTGELFF. CDR3 nucleotide sequence: TGTGCCAGCAGCATTACGACAGATACTTACACCGGGGAGCTGTTTTTT.

V is TRBV6-4 and J is TRBJ2-7; TRBD2 aligns across 7 bases. Germline V gene data show CDR1 as MRHNA and CDR2 as SNTAGT. This CDR3 contains 17 residues. J lost 5 bases, V lost 0 bases, and 13 bases had no gene match. CDR3 sequence (DNA): TGTGCCAGCAGTGACTCGATGTCTAGCGGACCCGTTCACGAGCAGTACTTC. Translation gives CASSDSMSSGPVHEQYF.

The rearrangement joins TRBV7-3 to TRBJ2-7, with 7 bases that match TRBD1. The ends lost 5 bases at V and 3 bases at J; junction bases unmatched: 10. This CDR3 has 15 amino acids. The germline gives CDR1 SGHTA, CDR2 FQGTGA. The CDR3 DNA reads TGTGCCAGCAGCCCCCTCGGGACAGCCCTCTACGAGCAGTACTTC. Residues: CASSPLGTALYEQYF.

This chain joins TRBV4-1 and TRBJ1-6, with a weak D call TRBD1 (5 bases). The CDR3 loop spans 16 amino acids. The ends were cut back, 0 bases at V and 11 bases at J, with 17 bases in the middle. CDR1 is MGHRA, CDR2 YSYEKL, per germline. The CDR3 nucleotides are TGCGCCAGCAGCCAAGAAGGTATAGGGGACCTCGCACCCCTCCACTTT. It codes for CASSQEGIGDLAPLHF.

The V call is TRBV27, the J call TRBJ2-1, with D possibly TRBD2 on 6 matching bases. CDR3 size: 16 residues. V was trimmed by 6 bases and J by 5 bases, leaving 20 bases between them. The germline V gene encodes CDR1 MNHEY and CDR2 SMNVEV (reference sequence). The CDR3 region is CASSSISGNINNEQFF. As DNA, the CDR3 is TGTGCCAGCAGCTCTATTAGCGGTAACATTAACAATGAGCAGTTCTTC.

The chain employs TRBV5-1 and TRBJ2-7; no definite D call. Germline CDR1 SGHRS, CDR2 YFSETQ. This CDR3 has 13 residues. V lost 5 bases and J 0 bases, leaving 9 bases between the germline ends. CDR3 residues: CASRPDDSYEQYF. The DNA of the CDR3 is TGCGCCAGCAGACCTGACGACTCCTACGAGCAGTACTTC.

With respect to this clone: Distinct nucleotide sequences in the sample also encode this CDR3. CDR3 amino acids: CASSPRGGGDYGYTF. For the CDR3, the DNA is TGTGCCAGCAGCCCCCGGGGAGGGGGCGATTATGGCTACACCTTC. The V gene is TRBV9, the J gene TRBJ1-2, with 7 nucleotides matching TRBD1. V gave up 4 bases and J gave up 5 bases; unmatched junction bases: 11. Germline values: CDR1 SGDLS, CDR2 YYNGEE. The CDR3 consists of 15 residues.

This chain joins TRBV29-1 and TRBJ2-7, with D perhaps TRBD1 (5 bases). The CDR3 is made up of 13 amino acids. CDR1 is SQVTM, CDR2 ANQGSEA, per germline. V lost 0 bases to trimming and J lost 2 bases, with 8 bases between them. The CDR3 coding sequence is TGCAGCGTTGAAGAAGGGGCTACCTACGAGCAGTACTTC. This gives the protein CSVEEGATYEQYF.

Concerning this clone: The same CDR3 also results from other DNA sequences found in this sample. The chain combines TRBV6-5 with TRBJ1-2, with 7 bases that match TRBD1. The V and J ends lost 2 bases and 4 bases, in that order; junction bases with no gene match: 4. CDR1 and CDR2 (germline): MNHEY, SVGAGI. The CDR3 has 14 residues. CDR3 protein: CASSYKGQVYGYTF. CDR3 coding DNA: TGTGCCAGCAGTTACAAAGGACAGGTCTATGGCTACACCTTC.

This rearrangement joins TRBV2 to TRBJ1-6, with D uncertain. The CDR3 covers 16 residues. With 5 bases removed from V and 3 bases from J, the gap between germline ends came to 14 bases. Germline V CDR1 and CDR2: SNHLY, FYNNEI. The CDR3 coding sequence is TGTGCCAGCAGTAACAAGGAACCTAACTATAATTCACCCCTCCACTTT. Translation gives CASSNKEPNYNSPLHF.